The clone carrying this T cell receptor (beta chain) turned up a few times. This entry comes from a study of patients and donors after allogeneic stem cell transplantation. MiXCR, applied by TCRdb to the RT-PCR reads, yields one record per CDR3 protein. The sample gives about 960,000 distinct CDR3 sequences, over 15% of which show up once; 5.5% to 6.5% is in the top ten. This CDR3 has 14 residues. V dropped 2 bases and J dropped 0 bases, with 11 bases sitting between them. CDR1 GTSNPN and CDR2 SVGIG come from the germline V gene (reference sequence). This TCR came from a human donor who was either an allogeneic HSCT recipient or a stem cell or donor lymphocyte infusion donor (not recorded which). It is not recorded whose cells these are; they may come from a transplant donor. This chain joins TRBV30 and TRBJ2-7; D gene uncertain. The specimen was blood, either unsorted or a sorted T cell fraction (not recorded which). DNA of the CDR3: TGTGCCTGGAGTAGGTTTCCGCCCTCCTACGAGCAGTACTTC. Its translation: CAWSRFPPSYEQYF.